Included here is one T cell receptor beta chain sequence, with context. The sample originates from a study of blood T cell repertoires in COVID-19. Trimming removed 6 bases from V and 9 bases from J, with 12 bases in between. The length of the CDR3 is 13 residues. Germline loops: CDR1 SNHLY, CDR2 FYNNEI. Some clones are missing from TCRdb's copy, which holds only in-frame ones; the method was immunoSEQ multiplex PCR. This repertoire shows approximately 200,000 clones, about 76% found once; its top ten account for approximately 6%. The receptor was derived from a woman between 40 and 55 years old with COVID-19, enrolled during active disease. The sequencing sample was made of peripheral blood. The V and J genes are TRBV2 and TRBJ1-6, with D maybe TRBD1 (5 bases). The CDR3 reads CASRGDGGSPLHF. In nucleotides, the CDR3 is TGTGCCAGCAGAGGGGACGGGGGTTCACCCCTCCACTTT.